A single sample gave rise to the 9 T cell receptor beta chains below, sequenced in a study of blood T cell repertoires in COVID-19. The assay was immunoSEQ multiplex PCR, and TCRdb's table has in-frame clones only and misses some. The table records more than 95,000 clones, 75% to 85% of them present only once. Sequencing was carried out using peripheral blood. Source of these receptors: a man in his fifties or sixties with acute or convalescent COVID-19.

This rearrangement joins TRBV2 to TRBJ2-1, with 13 bases matching TRBD2. CDR3 size: 15 residues. J lost 10 bases, V lost 3 bases, and 6 bases had no gene match. Germline assignment: CDR1 SNHLY and CDR2 FYNNEI. CDR3 nucleotides: TGTGCCAGCAGTGAGGCAGGACTAGCGGGAGTAGAGCAGTTCTTC. Amino acids: CASSEAGLAGVEQFF.

The J gene is TRBJ2-2, the V gene TRBV10-3, with D tentatively TRBD1 (5 bases). Germline V lookup: CDR1 ENHRY, CDR2 SYGVKD. CDR3 size: 16 residues. V was trimmed by 11 bases and J by 6 bases, leaving 25 bases between them. CDR3 residues: CAVKEGHLVSAGELFF. The CDR3, as DNA: TGTGCCGTAAAAGAAGGACACTTAGTCTCCGCCGGGGAGCTGTTTTTT.

The chain uses TRBV5-5 and TRBJ2-4; 10 positions match TRBD1. The CDR3 spans 15 residues. With V trimmed by 0 bases and J by 7 bases, 4 bases remained unmatched. Germline CDR1 reads SGHKS; CDR2 reads YYEKEE (reference sequence). The chain's CDR3 is CASSLGTGGWNIQYF. CDR3 nucleotides: TGTGCCAGCAGCTTGGGGACAGGGGGATGGAACATTCAGTACTTC.

The CDR3 region is CASSRGEVRGNIQYF. The CDR3 DNA is TGTGCCAGCAGCCGGGGGGAGGTACGAGGAAACATTCAGTACTTC. This rearrangement joins TRBV3-1 (or the pseudogene TRBV3-2) to TRBJ2-4; D is perhaps TRBD2 (6 bases). The CDR3 extends over 15 amino acids. V dropped 4 bases and J dropped 6 bases, with 16 bases sitting between them. CDR1 is LGHDT, CDR2 YNNKEL, per germline (reference sequence).

This chain uses TRBV7-9 with TRBJ2-1; maybe TRBD2 (5 bases). Per germline, CDR1 SEHNR and CDR2 FQNEAQ (reference sequence). CDR3 size: 13 residues. Trimming stripped 4 bases from V and 7 bases from J, with 11 bases between. CDR3: CASSSSPGNEQFF. The DNA for the CDR3 is TGTGCCAGCAGCTCCTCACCGGGGAATGAGCAGTTCTTC.

The chain carries TRBV18 and TRBJ2-2, with TRBD2 matching over 11 bases. The CDR3 contains 19 residues. Germline trimming cut 3 bases from V and 0 bases from J; bases unmatched to any gene: 9. CDR1 KGHSH and CDR2 LQKENI come from the germline V gene. The CDR3 here is CASSPRSIAGGPNTGELFF. The DNA for the CDR3 is TGTGCCAGCTCACCTCGATCTATAGCGGGAGGGCCGAACACCGGGGAGCTGTTTTTT.

This CDR3 is CASSYSPGLGGEQYF. Here the CDR3 DNA reads TGTGCCAGCAGTTACTCACCGGGACTAGGGGGCGAGCAGTACTTC. V is TRBV6-6 and J is TRBJ2-7; the match to TRBD2 covers 8 bases. CDR1 and CDR2 from the germline V gene are MNHNY and SVGAGI (reference sequence). The V segment lost 0 bases and the J segment 6 bases; nucleotides outside the gene matches: 7. The CDR3 consists of 15 residues.

This clone was recorded only once. The gene calls are TRBV5-1 and TRBJ2-5, with 7 nucleotides matching TRBD1. Germline V gene lookup returns CDR1 SGHRS and CDR2 YFSETQ. This CDR3 has 16 residues. The trim removed 5 bases at V and 5 bases at J, leaving 15 bases unmatched. CDR3 amino acids: CASRNSLTGSVETQYF. CDR3 DNA: TGCGCCAGCAGGAACTCTCTGACAGGGTCCGTGGAGACCCAGTACTTC.

The chain recombines TRBV11-2 with TRBJ2-5; D is unresolved. Per germline, CDR1 SGHAT and CDR2 FQNNGV. CDR3 length: 15 residues. Deletions cut 3 bases from V and 1 base from J, with 12 bases between. CDR3 amino acids: CASSLGFEVQETQYF. The CDR3 coding sequence is TGTGCCAGCAGCTTGGGCTTCGAAGTCCAAGAGACCCAGTACTTC.